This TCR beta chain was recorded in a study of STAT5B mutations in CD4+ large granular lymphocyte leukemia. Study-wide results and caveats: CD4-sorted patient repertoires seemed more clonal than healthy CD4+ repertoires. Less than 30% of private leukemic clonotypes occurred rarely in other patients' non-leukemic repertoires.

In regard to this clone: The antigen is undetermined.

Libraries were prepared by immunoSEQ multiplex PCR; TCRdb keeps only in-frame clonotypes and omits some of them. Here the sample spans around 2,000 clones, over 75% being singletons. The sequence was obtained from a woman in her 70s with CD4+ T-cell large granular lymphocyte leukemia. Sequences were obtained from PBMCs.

The CDR3 reads CASSSPRGAGGQETQYF. In nucleotides, the CDR3 is TGTGCCAGCAGCTCCCCCAGAGGAGCGGGGGGTCAAGAGACCCAGTACTTC. This chain joins TRBV11-3 and TRBJ2-5; 9 positions match TRBD2. J gave up 2 bases and V 4 bases, and 11 bases lay outside the gene matches. The CDR3 has 17 residues. Per the germline V gene, CDR1 is SGHNT and CDR2 is YENEEA.